This TCR beta chain was sequenced during a study of neurological immune-mediated disorders. Synthesis of cDNA was carried out by template-switch 5'RACE. The reaction used 10-nucleotide random UMIs. TCRdb reanalysed the 5' RACE reads using MiXCR and keeps one entry per CDR3 protein. The sample records about 66,000 distinct CDR3 sequences, 3.4% being singletons. Source material was 2 million unsorted PBMCs, stored at -80 °C in RNAlater. Findings and limits, study-wide: Patients with HTLV-1-associated myelopathy showed the most TCR clonal expansion. Those with multiple sclerosis showed the least, falling below healthy controls. No CDR3 amino acid sequences were shared by expanded clones across subjects, suggesting private repertoires in all groups.

This CDR3 is built from 12 residues. V lost 2 bases and J lost 4, with 8 bases in between. The germline V gene encodes CDR1 DFQATT and CDR2 SNEGSKA (reference sequence). In this sample, this clonotype turned up many times. Antigen specificity is unknown. The TCR comes from a middle-aged man with multiple sclerosis. The sequenced sample was PBMCs. The chain recombines TRBV20-1 with TRBJ1-1; D gene unclear. Here the CDR3 DNA reads TGCAGTGCTAGATCGGGGTTCACTGAAGCTTTCTTT. Its protein is CSARSGFTEAFF.